This T cell receptor beta chain derives from a study of pediatric ulcerative colitis. Overall study: Disease was pancolitis in about 7 and left-sided in two, histology-confirmed.

From germline, CDR1 is MNHEY and CDR2 SVGAGI. V was cut by 6 bases and J by 3 bases, with 14 bases left in between. The CDR3 spans 14 residues. Method: immunoSEQ multiplex PCR; TCRdb's copy keeps in-frame clones and lacks some. The table lists 30,000 to 45,000 clones, over 80% of them singletons. This clone was found a few times. Its antigen is unidentified. Study results and caveats: Compared with controls, ulcerative colitis showed greater blood-rectum clone sharing. This repertoire reflects total lymphocytes rather than subpopulations like regulatory T cells.

Sequenced input: blood. This TCR came from a girl aged 5-17 years with moderate ulcerative colitis. The J gene is TRBJ1-1, the V gene TRBV6-5; D unclear. This chain's CDR3 is CASSPSVGYTEAFF. CDR3 bases: TGTGCCAGCAGCCCCTCGGTAGGATACACTGAAGCTTTCTTT.